This T cell receptor beta chain was captured by sequencing in a study of quantifying T cell responses using KT2 cells. Study-wide background: cDNA was made from DNase-treated RNA using alpha and beta constant primers. Study-wide results and limits: Very high KT2 spike-in numbers caused saturation in KT2 sequence detection.

The CDR3 contains 15 residues. Trimming pared 5 bases from V and 7 bases from J, leaving 15 bases between. Germline assignment: CDR1 SNHLY and CDR2 FYNNEI. A word on this clonotype: Its antigen is still unknown.

A single-stranded UMI oligo with SP2 sequence was ligated to cDNA 3' ends. An equimolar mix of RC1.1 and RC1.2 primed the beta chain across TRBC1 and TRBC2. From the second PCR onward, TCR alpha and beta chains were processed separately. TCRdb reanalysed the UMI-ligation and nested PCR reads using MiXCR and keeps one entry per CDR3 protein. Among tens of thousands of distinct CDR3 sequences, over 9% were seen once, and the ten largest hold approximately 10%. The rearrangement joins TRBV2 to TRBJ1-6; D is unclear. The clonotype originates from a human donor. The specimen was PBMCs spiked with cells of the T cell clone KT2. This chain's CDR3 is CASSISPRLNSPLHF. In nucleotides, the CDR3 is TGTGCCAGCAGTATCTCACCCCGGCTGAATTCACCCCTCCACTTT.